The source of this T cell receptor (beta chain) is a study of blood T cell repertoires in COVID-19. Study-wide background: Material from acute and convalescent COVID-19 was sourced from the United States, Italy and Spain.

Source study methods: Amplification with reference gene primers provided the estimates of nucleated cell counts. TCRdb keeps only in-frame clones here, not all; method: immunoSEQ multiplex PCR. V and J calls and clone size come straight from that table; D and trimming were deduced from the DNA. The repertoire holds fewer than 70,000 clones, with roughly 84% as singletons. The origin of this receptor is a man aged 50 to 59 with active COVID-19. Sample: peripheral blood.

The CDR3 loop reads CASTQGDRGMYEQFF. As DNA, the CDR3 is TGTGCCAGCACCCAAGGGGACAGGGGGATGTATGAGCAGTTCTTC. The rearrangement links TRBV7-8 to TRBJ2-1; 11 nucleotides align to TRBD1. The germline V gene has CDR1 SGHVS and CDR2 FQNEAQ. Germline trimming cut 7 bases from V and 8 bases from J; bases unmatched to any gene: 10. The length of the CDR3 is 15 residues.